This T cell receptor beta chain came from a study of blood T cells in healthy people across ages. At the level of the study: Through template switching, about one barcoded beta molecule was captured per two T cells, as measured in model experiments.

Together with a sample-barcoded 5' primer, a J-beta primer mix was included in a second PCR lasting about 6 to 11 cycles. Sequencing recovered at least 3 million CDR3-containing paired-end reads from each sample. One entry per CDR3 protein, called by TCRdb with MiXCR from the 5' RACE reads. The sample lists roughly 800,000 distinct CDR3 sequences, roughly 50% occurring once. Regarding the study as a whole: The unknown donor CMV status may have confounded expanded clonotype changes.

The CDR3 has 15 amino acids. Germline V gives CDR1 LGHNA, CDR2 YSLEER. V lost 4 bases and J lost 3, with 14 bases in between. There are a few counts of this clonotype. Antigen unknown. The sequenced sample was blood. This sequence joins TRBV4-3 and TRBJ2-3; D gene ambiguous. This receptor was obtained from a young man in good health. The CDR3 reads CASSLRWRSTDTQYF. DNA of the CDR3: TGCGCCAGCAGCCTACGGTGGCGGTCGACAGATACGCAGTATTTT.